This TCR beta chain is from a study of metastatic and nonmetastatic thyroid tumors. Study-wide context: Repertoire comparison spanned blood and tumor or nodule tissue of malignant and benign thyroid patients. The study, taken as a whole, reports: Reportedly, malignant thyroid tumors had significantly higher TCR beta diversity than benign nodules, in blood and tumor.

Nobody among the patients had been given any treatment before thyroid surgery. Germline V gene data show CDR1 as MNHEY and CDR2 as SMNVEV (reference sequence). The CDR3 has 14 amino acids. Trimming pared 5 bases from V and 0 bases from J, leaving 11 bases between. In the original workflow: The study took CDR3 differences across clinicopathological groups and made a distant-metastasis classifier for papillary thyroid cancer from them. TCRdb re-called the PCR reads with MiXCR. These V and J calls are TCRdb output, not the study's own analysis. The sample shows about 40,000 clones, around 10% of them seen only once. This clone was recorded many times. Its antigen is still unknown.

V gene TRBV27 combines with J gene TRBJ2-7; possibly TRBD1 or TRBD2 for D (5 bases each). Input material: blood. This TCR was recovered from a female donor with papillary thyroid cancer or a benign thyroid nodule (not recorded which). Some clones in this sample may be carry-over from other donors' samples. The chain's CDR3 is CASSNRDHSYEQYF. The CDR3 DNA reads TGTGCCAGCAGTAATCGGGACCACTCCTACGAGCAGTACTTC.